This is a list of T cell receptor beta chains from one sample in a study of Ad26.COV2.S vaccination and SARS-CoV-2 variants. Clones were read by immunoSEQ multiplex PCR, and TCRdb kept only the in-frame ones, dropping some. This sample has roughly 100,000 clones, with less than 85% found just once. This specimen was peripheral blood, taken after recovery from COVID-19. Every receptor here comes from a human donor who had recovered from COVID-19. The CDR3 runs from the conserved cysteine through the conserved F or W. D genes are given only for firm matches. Part of the rows lack a size; the others show once, few, many or a class for expanded clones.

>16|TRBV7-6|TRBJ2-2|TRBD2|once
CASSRLRGDDTGELFF
TGTGCCAGCAGCCGACTCCGGGGGGACGACACCGGGGAGCTGTTTTTT
>12|TRBV14|TRBJ2-1|NA|NA
CASSQQGNEQFF
TGTGCCAGCAGCCAACAGGGGAATGAGCAGTTCTTC
>13|TRBV2|TRBJ1-4|NA|NA
CASSGVGAEKLFF
TGTGCCAGCAGTGGTGTAGGGGCGGAAAAACTGTTTTTT
>13|TRBV4-1|TRBJ2-7|NA|NA
CASSQDGGYEQYF
TGCGCCAGCAGCCAAGACGGGGGCTACGAGCAGTACTTC
>15|TRBV5-1|TRBJ2-7|TRBD1|once
CASSSSGTGSYEQYF
TGCGCCAGCAGCTCATCCGGGACAGGTTCATACGAGCAGTACTTC
>13|TRBV5-1|TRBJ1-2|NA|NA
CASSLDGDYGYTF
TGCGCCAGCAGCTTAGACGGGGACTATGGCTACACCTTC
>16|TRBV7-9|TRBJ1-1|NA|NA
CASSLLVLVGETEAFF
TGTGCCAGCAGCTTATTAGTGCTTGTTGGTGAGACTGAAGCTTTCTTT
>16|TRBV27|TRBJ2-2|NA|NA
CASSLNRVSNTGELFF
TGTGCCAGCAGTTTAAACAGGGTGTCGAACACCGGGGAGCTGTTTTTT
>14|TRBV28|TRBJ1-2|NA|NA
CASSSWPPGSGYTF
TGTGCCAGCAGTTCCTGGCCGCCGGGAAGCGGCTACACCTTC
>18|TRBV5-1|TRBJ2-7|NA|once
CASSSYPPDSFFSYEQYF
TGCGCCAGCAGCTCCTACCCGCCAGACAGTTTCTTCTCCTACGAGCAGTACTTC
>12|TRBV4-2|TRBJ2-7|NA|NA
CASSPNLYEQYF
TGTGCCAGCAGCCCAAACCTCTACGAGCAGTACTTC
>14|TRBV30|TRBJ2-7|NA|NA
CAWSVLGGPYEQYF
TGTGCCTGGAGTGTACTCGGGGGACCCTACGAGCAGTACTTC
>13|TRBV6-5|TRBJ1-2|TRBD1|NA
CASSSQGAGGYTF
TGTGCCAGCAGTTCACAGGGGGCCGGAGGCTACACCTTC
>15|TRBV6-5|TRBJ1-2|NA|NA
CASSYSSGTIYGYTF
TGTGCCAGCAGTTACTCGTCAGGGACAATCTATGGCTACACCTTC
>13|TRBV29-1|TRBJ2-3|NA|many
CSVEEALRDTQYF
TGCAGCGTTGAAGAGGCCCTCAGAGATACGCAGTATTTT
>14|TRBV10-3|TRBJ1-6|NA|NA
CAISLDGGDSPLHF
TGTGCCATCAGCTTAGACGGGGGGGATTCACCCCTCCACTTT
>12|TRBV12-3/TRBV12-4|TRBJ2-3|NA|once
CASSSSVDTQYF
TGTGCCAGCAGTAGTTCAGTGGATACGCAGTATTTT
>13|TRBV15|TRBJ2-5|NA|NA
CATGRGIQETQYF
TGTGCCACCGGACGTGGGATCCAAGAGACCCAGTACTTC
>13|TRBV28|TRBJ1-2|TRBD1|NA
CASSSGQGGGYTF
TGTGCCAGCAGTTCCGGACAGGGCGGTGGCTACACCTTC
>16|TRBV3-1/TRBV3-2|TRBJ1-2|NA|once
CASSQDAAPRDYGYTF
TGTGCCAGCAGCCAAGATGCTGCCCCAAGGGACTATGGCTACACCTTC
>18|TRBV28|TRBJ2-6|NA|NA
CASSLRLSLRSGANVLTF
TGTGCCAGCAGTTTACGTTTAAGTCTACGTTCTGGGGCCAACGTCCTGACTTTC
>13|TRBV28|TRBJ2-7|NA|NA
CASSLNGFYEQYF
TGTGCCAGCAGTTTGAACGGGTTTTACGAGCAGTACTTC
>13|TRBV10-1|TRBJ1-5|NA|few
CASSESIGQPQHF
TGCGCCAGCAGTGAGTCGATAGGTCAGCCCCAGCATTTT
>14|TRBV5-1|TRBJ1-1|NA|NA
CASSLAGGYTEAFF
TGCGCCAGCAGCCTCGCAGGAGGATACACTGAAGCTTTCTTT
>15|TRBV4-3|TRBJ2-3|NA|NA
CASSQDRGLPDTQYF
TGCGCCAGCAGCCAAGATCGTGGGCTGCCAGATACGCAGTATTTT
>14|TRBV7-2|TRBJ2-4|NA|NA
CASSLDRLKNIQYF
TGTGCCAGCAGCTTAGATCGACTCAAAAACATTCAGTACTTC
>15|TRBV6-2/TRBV6-3|TRBJ2-5|TRBD2|once
CASSYGAGDFETQYF
TGTGCCAGCAGTTACGGGGCGGGGGATTTTGAGACCCAGTACTTC
>15|TRBV10-3|TRBJ1-3|NA|NA
CAISGTPTLGNTIYF
TGTGCCATCAGTGGGACACCAACTCTTGGAAACACCATATATTTT
>14|TRBV11-2|TRBJ2-1|TRBD2|NA
CASSFGTSANEQFF
TGTGCCAGCAGCTTCGGGACTAGTGCCAATGAGCAGTTCTTC
>15|TRBV6-2/TRBV6-3|TRBJ2-4|NA|NA
CASSSGGEAKNIQYF
TGTGCCAGCAGTTCAGGGGGGGAAGCCAAAAACATTCAGTACTTC
>15|TRBV11-2|TRBJ2-7|TRBD2|NA
CASSSRTSGSYEQYF
TGTGCCAGCAGCTCCCGGACTAGCGGGTCCTACGAGCAGTACTTC
>19|TRBV19|TRBJ2-5|NA|NA
CASSMGQGSYLRYQETQYF
TGTGCCAGTAGTATGGGGCAGGGGTCGTATCTAAGGTACCAAGAGACCCAGTACTTC
>17|TRBV6-2/TRBV6-3|TRBJ2-5|TRBD2|NA
CASSTWKRGGTQETQYF
TGTGCCAGCAGCACCTGGAAGCGGGGGGGCACCCAAGAGACCCAGTACTTC
>14|TRBV11-3|TRBJ1-6|NA|NA
CASSLGPADSPLHF
TGTGCCAGCAGCTTGGGCCCCGCCGATTCACCCCTCCACTTT
>13|TRBV28|TRBJ1-1|NA|NA
CASRPRKNTEAFF
TGTGCCAGCAGGCCCCGAAAGAACACTGAAGCTTTCTTT
>15|TRBV5-4|TRBJ2-5|TRBD1|NA
CASSPRGQPAETQYF
TGTGCCAGCAGCCCGAGGGGACAGCCGGCGGAGACCCAGTACTTC
>12|TRBV30|TRBJ2-3|NA|NA
CAGLLGPDTQYF
TGTGCCGGACTACTAGGGCCAGATACGCAGTATTTT
>13|TRBV3-1/TRBV3-2|TRBJ2-3|NA|NA
CASSQGAIDTQYF
TGTGCCAGCAGCCAGGGTGCAATCGATACGCAGTATTTT
>11|TRBV20-1|TRBJ2-7|NA|NA
CSASVGYEQYF
TGCAGTGCTAGTGTGGGCTACGAGCAGTACTTC
>14|TRBV4-1|TRBJ1-1|NA|NA
CASSQAERNTEAFF
TGCGCCAGCAGCCAAGCGGAGAGAAACACTGAAGCTTTCTTT
>15|TRBV6-6|TRBJ1-4|NA|NA
CASSYDRTTGEKLFF
TGTGCCAGCAGTTACGACAGGACCACGGGAGAAAAACTGTTTTTT
>13|TRBV10-2|TRBJ1-2|NA|once
CASSESVNYGYTF
TGCGCCAGCAGTGAGTCAGTTAACTATGGCTACACCTTC
>12|TRBV7-2|TRBJ1-1|NA|once
CASSFLDTEAFF
TGTGCCAGCAGCTTTTTGGACACTGAAGCTTTCTTT
>14|TRBV18|TRBJ2-7|NA|NA
CASSPTSRTYEQYF
TGTGCCAGCTCACCAACATCGAGGACCTACGAGCAGTACTTC
>13|TRBV28|TRBJ1-2|NA|NA
CASSFNSAGGYTF
TGTGCCAGCAGTTTCAATTCGGCCGGGGGCTACACCTTC
>16|TRBV7-6|TRBJ1-6|NA|NA
CASSPSGSSYNSPLHF
TGTGCCAGCAGCCCATCAGGGAGCTCCTATAATTCACCCCTCCACTTT
>16|TRBV19|TRBJ1-6|NA|once
CASSPWGRRGNSPLHF
TGTGCCAGTAGCCCATGGGGTAGGAGGGGCAATTCACCCCTCCACTTT
>14|TRBV3-1/TRBV3-2|TRBJ2-7|NA|NA
CASTRGEGTYEQYF
TGTGCCAGCACTAGGGGAGAGGGAACCTACGAGCAGTACTTC
>20|TRBV27|TRBJ1-2|TRBD1|NA
CASSSPTDTLSDRVHNGYTF
TGTGCCAGCAGTTCCCCGACGGACACCCTTTCGGACAGGGTCCATAATGGCTACACCTTC
>14|TRBV3-1/TRBV3-2|TRBJ2-7|NA|NA
CASSPQGSSYEQYF
TGTGCCAGCAGCCCACAGGGTTCGTCCTACGAGCAGTACTTC
>15|TRBV28|TRBJ1-1|NA|NA
CASSQTGRDLTEAFF
TGTGCCAGCAGTCAGACAGGCCGTGATTTAACTGAAGCTTTCTTT
>13|TRBV3-1/TRBV3-2|TRBJ1-2|NA|once
CASSQDKDDGYTF
TGTGCCAGCAGCCAAGACAAAGACGATGGCTACACCTTC
>12|TRBV6-5|TRBJ2-5|NA|once
CASREGQETQYF
TGTGCCAGCAGGGAGGGGCAAGAGACCCAGTACTTC
>15|TRBV6-5|TRBJ2-1|NA|NA
CASSQEGLAGNEQFF
TGTGCCAGCAGCCAGGAGGGCCTTGCTGGTAATGAGCAGTTCTTC
>16|TRBV19|TRBJ2-3|TRBD2|NA
CASSMLAGGYTDTQYF
TGTGCCAGTAGTATGTTAGCGGGGGGTTACACAGATACGCAGTATTTT
>12|TRBV6-5|TRBJ1-6|NA|NA
CASSVRGSPLHF
TGTGCCAGCAGCGTCCGGGGTTCACCCCTCCACTTT
>17|TRBV7-9|TRBJ2-7|NA|NA
CASSLGIGTRSPYEQYF
TGTGCCAGCAGCTTAGGGATCGGGACAAGGTCCCCCTACGAGCAGTACTTC
>16|TRBV5-1|TRBJ2-5|TRBD1|NA
CASSLTGEGFQETQYF
TGCGCCAGCAGCTTGACAGGGGAAGGATTCCAAGAGACCCAGTACTTC
>12|TRBV12-3/TRBV12-4|TRBJ1-2|NA|once
CASGIVGYGYTF
TGTGCCAGCGGAATAGTGGGCTATGGCTACACCTTC
>14|TRBV6-1|TRBJ1-2|TRBD1|NA
CASSRDRGNYGYTF
TGTGCCAGCAGCAGGGACAGGGGAAACTATGGCTACACCTTC